This is a list of T cell receptor beta chains from one sample in a study of Ad26.COV2.S vaccination and SARS-CoV-2 variants. Sequenced by immunoSEQ multiplex PCR; TCRdb stores in-frame clones only, minus some. The table records just over 350,000 clones, 80% to 90% of them present only once. The material sequenced was peripheral blood, taken in a trial of Ad26.COV2.S vaccine versus placebo. These receptors were collected from a person aged 18-65 years who received the Ad26.COV2.S COVID-19 vaccine or a placebo. Both conserved end residues are part of each CDR3.

TRBJ2-1,TRBV6-2/TRBV6-3,17,CASSRITGTGLYNEQFF
TRBJ2-1,TRBV28,14,CASSLSGAYNEQFF
TRBJ2-1,TRBV18,14,CASSLSVGNNEQFF
TRBJ2-1,TRBV7-2,12,CASSLALHEQFF
TRBJ2-7,TRBV6-5,13,CAIGQGNSYEQYF
TRBJ2-3,TRBV10-3,16,CAISEVGRASTDTQYF
TRBJ2-2,TRBV30,17,CASPGLAGGWNTGELFF
TRBJ1-4,TRBV28,15,CASHTIGGANEKLFF
TRBJ2-7,TRBV27,13,CASSPSGGYEQYF
TRBJ1-1,TRBV7-9,14,CASSLEQGNTEAFF
TRBJ2-7,TRBV28,12,CASSLLVYEQYF
TRBJ2-2,TRBV7-2,17,CASSLVRLDGIAGELFF
TRBJ2-7,TRBV20-1,11,CSARGGGEQYF
TRBJ2-4,TRBV3-1/TRBV3-2,18,CASSPRAGVTGSKNIQYF
TRBJ1-1,TRBV18,15,CASSPPLTWDTEAFF
TRBJ2-7,TRBV11-2,15,CASSLGTALSYEQYF
TRBJ2-5,TRBV4-3,16,CASSQDWGGVQETQYF
TRBJ1-2,TRBV5-1,15,CASSLRAIEDYGYTF
TRBJ1-2,TRBV5-1,14,CASSYNPGNYGYTF
TRBJ2-7,TRBV6-5,15,CASDASSSANYEQYF
TRBJ1-1,TRBV6-6,16,CASSLGGPTRNTEAFF
TRBJ2-2,TRBV9,14,CASSVGLNTGELFF
TRBJ1-1,TRBV6-5,13,CASSFTGATEAFF
TRBJ1-1,TRBV4-3,15,CASSQELLENTEAFF
TRBJ1-4,TRBV20-1,14,CSASIVAPEGKLFF
TRBJ1-1,TRBV5-6,16,CASSPRDRGPNTEAFF
TRBJ1-1,TRBV5-1,13,CASSVDRGTEAFF
TRBJ2-1,TRBV14,15,CASSQGVSLYNEQFF
TRBJ2-7,TRBV5-6,15,CASSFTSAGPYEQYF
TRBJ2-1,TRBV7-2,13,CASSLNRYNEQFF
TRBJ1-3,TRBV7-9,15,CASSPTGLSGNTIYF
TRBJ2-2,TRBV9,15,CASSGTPIDTGELFF
TRBJ2-1,TRBV10-1,15,CASSDDPGTSNEQFF
TRBJ2-3,TRBV4-1,16,CASSQDMGLRTDTQYF
TRBJ2-5,TRBV18,14,CASSQRTVRETQYF
TRBJ2-7,TRBV6-2/TRBV6-3,15,CASSYKVRWNYEQYF
TRBJ2-7,TRBV28,12,CASSSTRFEQYF
TRBJ2-7,TRBV28,13,CASSLWAVYEQYF
TRBJ1-1,TRBV30,13,CAWVSGGGTEAFF
TRBJ2-1,TRBV24-1,14,CATSSGREVNEQFF
TRBJ2-5,TRBV5-4,16,CASSLRSVGPGETQYF
TRBJ2-1,TRBV6-6,14,CASSYPSAGGQQFF
TRBJ2-5,TRBV5-1,16,CASSLATQGSGETQYF
TRBJ2-7,TRBV5-1,14,CASSLVSGGYEQYF
TRBJ2-1,TRBV19,15,CASSIEGRPRYEQFF
TRBJ1-5,TRBV27,12,CASTTGNQPQHF
TRBJ2-3,TRBV7-9,14,CASSLGLVTDTQYF
TRBJ1-1,TRBV21-1,11,CASTSTGKAFF
TRBJ2-7,TRBV27,15,CASSWYRGDSYEQYF
TRBJ1-1,TRBV5-1,12,CASSQDLSEAFF
TRBJ2-1,TRBV7-2,18,CASSLVTSGGVSYNEQFF
TRBJ1-2,TRBV27,16,CASSYSRQGAMDGYTF
TRBJ2-7,TRBV27,14,CASRIRELSIEQYF
TRBJ2-6,TRBV10-2,15,CATKGGKTGANVLTF
TRBJ1-1,TRBV28,16,CASSYRTGIMNTEAFF
TRBJ2-1,TRBV7-9,14,CASSFGTTNNEQFF
TRBJ1-1,TRBV6-2/TRBV6-3,11,CASSYFLEAFF
TRBJ1-4,TRBV7-8,16,CASSLGETGPPEKLFF
TRBJ2-7,TRBV9,16,CASSTYLLAGSNEQYF
TRBJ2-2,TRBV19,13,CASSVGGTGELFF